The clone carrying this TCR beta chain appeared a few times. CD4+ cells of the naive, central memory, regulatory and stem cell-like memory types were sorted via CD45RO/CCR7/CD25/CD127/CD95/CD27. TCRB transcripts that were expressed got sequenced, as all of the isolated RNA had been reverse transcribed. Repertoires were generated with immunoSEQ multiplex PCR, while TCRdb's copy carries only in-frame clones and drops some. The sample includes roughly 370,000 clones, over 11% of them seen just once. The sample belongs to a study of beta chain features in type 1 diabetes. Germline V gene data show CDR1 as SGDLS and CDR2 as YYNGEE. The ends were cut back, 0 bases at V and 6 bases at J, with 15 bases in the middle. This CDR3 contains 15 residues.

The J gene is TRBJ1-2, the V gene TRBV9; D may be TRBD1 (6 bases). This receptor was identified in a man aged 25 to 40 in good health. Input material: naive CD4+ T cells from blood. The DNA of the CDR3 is TGTGCCAGCAGCGTAGGGGTCCAGGGGAGCCATGGCTACACCTTC. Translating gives CASSVGVQGSHGYTF.